This T cell receptor (beta chain) was observed in a study of T cell responses to AZD1222 COVID-19 vaccine (dated by TCRdb to the early 2020s). Describing the broader study: AZD1222 recipients with second doses at about 4 weeks or about 12 weeks were pooled, because spike-specific TCR depth and breadth did not differ between schedules. A total of 230 to 250 trial participants underwent TCR sequencing, of whom some 210 received two doses of AZD1222 and about 25 received two doses of the MenACWY control vaccine. Trial participants were enrolled into age subgroups of 18-55, 56-69 and 70-plus years, which contained about 160, 30 and 59 TCR-sequenced participants, respectively.

The CDR3 regions of human TCRbeta chains were analyzed by immunosequencing. From the authors' description of their analysis: TCRs in the repertoires were matched against a reference library of SARS-CoV-2-specific TCRs that had been generated with the MIRA antigen-specificity platform. Breadth was defined as the fraction of unique TCRs that were SARS-CoV-2-associated. Depth was defined as the fraction of total T cells that were SARS-CoV-2-associated. Using the MIRA data, each spike-specific TCR was mapped to the spike region that the TCR reacts to and placed in a CD4 or CD8 class. Log10-transformed breadth and depth values were compared by one-way ANOVA with Sidak's multiple comparisons tests. Drawn from immuneACCESS, this table holds only the in-frame rearrangements with V and J called that TCRdb kept. Clones are partly lost; checked studies trace under half to an unresolved V gene and leave the rest unexplained. V, J and clone size are those of that table, while D and trimming were read from the DNA. The sample data list about 70,000 clones, and 85% of these were observed just once. The ten most abundant clones make up roughly 21% of the sample.

What the research found in general, with its limitations: Only five or six AZD1222 recipients were SARS-CoV-2 seropositive at baseline, limiting conclusions about previously exposed vaccinees. Reportedly, close to half of the unique spike-specific TCRs recognized epitopes lying outside the regions that are mutated in the B.1.351 and B.1.1.7 variants. Vaccine-associated CD4 TCRs spanned the whole spike protein, with dominant responses in regions 160-218 and 743-854. Most participants were white British and females outnumbered males, and the authors suggested that clonal diversity may have been underestimated. Because no day 14 peak-response samples were available, repertoires were characterized only after the peak T cell response. A significant rise in spike-specific TCR breadth and depth was observed after two AZD1222 doses relative to day 0 and relative to MenACWY recipients. The 56-69-year group was small, and its depth increase did not reach significance, likely because of low power.

Worth noting for this clone: Its antigen is currently not known. No much larger clone exists at a distance of one base, and base qualities are not known.

The time point label on this specimen signifies: baseline before first vaccination. Vaccinee samples were obtained from the UK trials COV001 and COV002, which included a single-blind randomized controlled phase 2/3 trial of AZD1222 (ChAdOx1 nCoV-19) in healthy adults. For TCRbeta chain sequencing, PBMC samples from trial participants were taken at day 0 and at day 28 after the second dose. From cysteine to phenylalanine, the CDR3 is 14 amino acids long. Kept here is only the CDR3 DNA, which spans 42 bases and is read in frame from base 1. Taken from the germline V gene, the CDR1 and CDR2 loops are ENHRY and SYGVKD. Here V drops 8 bases and J drops 1 base, and the junction holds 4 bases not matched to any gene.

The sample consisted of peripheral blood, taken on day 0 of AZD1222 vaccination. The chain uses TRBV10-3 and TRBJ2-3; TRBD2 agrees with 9 junctional bases. The TCR was taken from an adult in good health. The encoded CDR3 is CAIAASGGTDTQYF. The sequence in DNA is TGTGCCATCGCTGCTAGCGGGGGCACAGATACGCAGTATTTT.